One sample yielded the 11 T cell receptor beta chains listed below, sequenced in a study of T cell responses to AZD1222 COVID-19 vaccine. TCRdb's table, derived via immunoSEQ multiplex PCR, lists solely in-frame clones and lacks some. The sample yields over 55,000 clones, around 84% seen once. Sequencing was performed on peripheral blood, taken on day 0 of AZD1222 vaccination. Receptors were obtained from an adult in good health.

CDR3 protein: CASSVSGHGGQYSPLHF. CDR3 coding DNA: TGTGCCAGCAGCGTATCCGGACATGGGGGGCAGTATTCACCCCTCCACTTT. This sequence joins TRBV9 and TRBJ1-6; the D gene is possibly TRBD1 (6 bases). CDR1 and CDR2 from the germline V gene are SGDLS and YYNGEE. V was cut by 1 base and J by 8 bases, with 19 bases left in between. The CDR3 covers 17 residues.

The chain carries TRBV5-1 and TRBJ2-1; D gene uncertain. The germline V gene encodes CDR1 SGHRS and CDR2 YFSETQ. CDR3 length: 13 amino acids. The ends were cut back, 4 bases at V and 3 bases at J, with 8 bases in the middle. The CDR3 protein is CASSPLGYNEQFF. The DNA for the CDR3 is TGCGCCAGCAGCCCCTTAGGCTACAATGAGCAGTTCTTC. Full variable domain (missing parts from reference TRBV5-1 and TRBJ2-1): KAGVTQTPRYLIKTRGQQVTLSCSPISGHRSVSWYQQTPGQGLQFLFEYFSETQRNKGNFPGRFSGRQFSNSRSEMNVSTLELGDSALYLCASSPLGYNEQFFGPGTRLTVL.

This clone was picked up a small number of times. The chain employs TRBV30 and TRBJ1-4; D not certain. V was cut by 2 bases and J by 5 bases, with 9 bases left in between. The CDR3 contains 13 residues. Germline values: CDR1 GTSNPN, CDR2 SVGIG (reference sequence). Written as DNA, the CDR3 is TGTGCCTGGAGTAGGCAGGCAAATGAAAAACTGTTTTTT. Translating it yields CAWSRQANEKLFF.

This chain links TRBV7-9 with TRBJ2-7; the D gene is possibly TRBD1 (6 bases). The CDR3 is made up of 16 amino acids. The V end lost 5 bases, the J end lost 7 bases, and 24 bases lay between the germline ends. Germline V gene lookup returns CDR1 SEHNR and CDR2 FQNEAQ (reference sequence). CDR3 protein: CASSAWATGGRGEQYF. The DNA of the CDR3 is TGTGCCAGCAGCGCTTGGGCTACAGGCGGCAGGGGAGAGCAGTACTTC.

This clone occurred a few times. V and J are TRBV14 and TRBJ2-7; D is undetermined. V was clipped by 3 bases and J by 0 bases, with 0 bases between them. This CDR3 is 11 amino acids long. CDR1 and CDR2 (germline): SGHDN, FVKESK. This CDR3 reads CASSHSYEQYF. CDR3 coding DNA: TGTGCCAGCAGCCACTCCTACGAGCAGTACTTC. The whole variable domain, remainder taken from reference TRBV14 and TRBJ2-7, is EAGVTQFPSHSVIEKGQTVTLRCDPISGHDNLYWYRRVMGKEIKFLLHFVKESKQDESGMPNNRFLAERTGGTYSTLKVQPAELEDSGVYFCASSHSYEQYFGPGTRLTVT.

The chain's CDR3 is CASSHGAGGELFF. The CDR3 coding sequence is TGTGCCAGCAGCCATGGCGCCGGGGGGGAGCTGTTTTTT. The chain recombines TRBV12-3 or TRBV12-4 with TRBJ2-2; no clear D. CDR3 length equals 13 residues. Trimming cost V 6 bases and J 8 bases, with 13 bases left between them.

V gene TRBV11-3 combines with J gene TRBJ2-2, with 7 bases that match TRBD1. There are 16 residues in the CDR3. Trimming at V came to 2 bases and at J to 1 base, leaving 4 bases not matched to a gene. Germline CDR1 reads SGHNT; CDR2 reads YENEEA. The CDR3 region has the DNA TGTGCCAGCAGCTTATTGCCAGGGGGGAACACCGGGGAGCTGTTTTTT. It translates to CASSLLPGGNTGELFF.

This clone was recorded only once. The chain combines TRBV7-9 with TRBJ2-7; D unresolved. Trimming took 3 bases from V and 4 from J, leaving 7 bases between them. CDR1 and CDR2 from the germline V gene are SEHNR and FQNEAQ (reference sequence). This CDR3 has 12 amino acids. The CDR3 region is CASSFDTYEQYF. The CDR3 region has the DNA TGTGCCAGCAGCTTCGACACGTACGAGCAGTACTTC.

This clone has just one count. The chain joins TRBV4-2 to TRBJ1-1, with a possible D match to TRBD1 (6 bases). Germline CDR1 LGHNA, CDR2 YNFKEQ. V lost 2 bases to trimming and J lost 3 bases, with 22 bases between them. This CDR3 has 18 residues. As DNA, the CDR3 is TGTGCCAGCAGCCAAAACGATGGTTATCAGGGGTACGACACTGAAGCTTTCTTT. Translation gives CASSQNDGYQGYDTEAFF.

This chain uses TRBV6-5 with TRBJ2-4; D ambiguous. V lost 7 bases and J 0 bases, leaving 10 bases between the germline ends. Germline V gene sequence: CDR1 MNHEY, CDR2 SVGAGI. The CDR3 sequence is 14 residues long. The CDR3 here is CASNGPVAKNIQYF. The CDR3 bases are TGTGCCAGCAATGGACCGGTAGCCAAAAACATTCAGTACTTC.

V is TRBV28 and J is TRBJ1-1; D perhaps matches TRBD1 (5 bases). Per the germline V gene, CDR1 is MDHEN and CDR2 is SYDVKM. CDR3 length equals 16 residues. Trimming left V 5 bases short and J 1 base short, with 17 bases between. The CDR3 spells CASSDPRGSANTEAFF. CDR3 DNA sequence: TGTGCCAGCAGTGACCCCCGGGGGAGCGCGAACACTGAAGCTTTCTTT.